A single sample is the source of the 10 T cell receptor beta chains below, sequenced in a study of blood T cell repertoires in COVID-19. Libraries were prepared by immunoSEQ multiplex PCR; TCRdb keeps only in-frame clonotypes and omits some of them. The sample has around 310,000 clones; about 87% are singletons. Material: PBMCs or T cells enriched from blood (not recorded which). These receptors were obtained from a man aged 25 to 40 who had recovered from COVID-19.

The chain recombines TRBV4-2 with TRBJ2-7; a weak D match, TRBD1 (6 bases). This CDR3 region has 16 residues. Trimming took off 0 bases at V and 6 bases at J, with 18 bases between the two ends. Germline-derived CDR1 and CDR2 are LGHNA and YNFKEQ. CDR3 nucleotide sequence: TGTGCCAGCAGCCAAGATCGGGCCCAGGGGCCTTTCGAGCAGTACTTC. Its protein is CASSQDRAQGPFEQYF.

V usage is TRBV7-2 and J usage is TRBJ2-7; TRBD1 aligns across 9 bases. CDR1 SGHTA and CDR2 FQGNSA come from the germline V gene. J gave up 3 bases and V 6 bases, and 12 bases lay outside the gene matches. This CDR3 has 16 residues. CDR3 nucleotides: TGTGCCAGCAGTCCTCGTCCGGGACAGGGCAACTACGAGCAGTACTTC. Protein sequence: CASSPRPGQGNYEQYF.

This chain connects TRBV28 to TRBJ2-5, with D possibly matching TRBD1 (6 bases). V gave up 7 bases and J gave up 5 bases, with 23 bases separating them. CDR3 length equals 16 residues. In germline, CDR1 is MDHEN, CDR2 SYDVKM. Written as DNA, the CDR3 is TGTGCCAGCAAATTGGCAGGGTACAGGGTAGGGGAGACCCAGTACTTC. This sequence encodes CASKLAGYRVGETQYF.

This sequence joins TRBV2 and TRBJ1-2; D not resolved. The germline gives CDR1 SNHLY, CDR2 FYNNEI. The CDR3 covers 13 residues. The ends were cut back, 1 base at V and 5 bases at J, with 8 bases in the middle. CDR3 residues: CASSEGPVYGYTF. The CDR3 nucleotides are TGTGCCAGCAGTGAAGGGCCAGTTTATGGCTACACCTTC.

The chain links TRBV7-9 to TRBJ2-2; the match to TRBD2 covers 12 bases. The germline gives CDR1 SEHNR, CDR2 FQNEAQ (reference sequence). CDR3 length: 19 residues. Trimming removed 7 bases from V and 1 base from J; junction bases left unmatched: 13. The CDR3 bases are TGTGCCAGCATTTCTCCCCCGACTAGCGGGAGAGGGAACACCGGGGAGCTGTTTTTT. Residues: CASISPPTSGRGNTGELFF.

The rearrangement uses TRBV5-6 and TRBJ1-2, with D maybe TRBD1 (6 bases). There are 15 residues in the CDR3. Deletions cut 1 base from V and 4 bases from J, with 14 bases between. The germline V gene encodes CDR1 SGHDT and CDR2 YYEEEE. CDR3 in amino acids: CASSLRGRGGYGYTF. As DNA, the CDR3 is TGTGCCAGCAGCTTGCGCGGTCGAGGGGGCTATGGCTACACCTTC.

The chain employs TRBV4-2 and TRBJ2-3; 7 nucleotides align to TRBD2. The CDR3 contains 16 residues. With V trimmed by 3 bases and J by 4 bases, 10 bases remained unmatched. The germline CDR1 and CDR2 sequences are LGHNA and YNFKEQ. The CDR3 DNA reads as TGTGCCAGCAGCCAGAGGGGTGGGCTAGCGGCAGATACGCAGTATTTT. It codes for CASSQRGGLAADTQYF.

The chain links TRBV5-1 to TRBJ2-5, with D perhaps TRBD1 (6 bases). V lost 1 base and J 2 bases, leaving 18 bases between the germline ends. The CDR3 is 17 amino acids. The germline V gene has CDR1 SGHRS and CDR2 YFSETQ. The CDR3 nucleotides read TGCGCCAGCAGCTTGTTTGGCTCGGACAGTACACAAGAGACCCAGTACTTC. Residues: CASSLFGSDSTQETQYF.

The CDR3 DNA is TGTGCCAGTAGTTGGGACAGGGGCTACGAGCAGTACTTC. Translating it yields CASSWDRGYEQYF. The chain joins TRBV19 to TRBJ2-7; TRBD1 aligns across 10 bases. Germline values: CDR1 LNHDA, CDR2 SQIVND (reference sequence). The CDR3 sequence is 13 residues long. The trim removed 5 bases at V and 3 bases at J, leaving 1 base unmatched. The full variable domain, its missing parts supplied by reference TRBV19 and TRBJ2-7, is DGGITQSPKYLFRKEGQNVTLSCEQNLNHDAMYWYRQDPGQGLRLIYYSQIVNDFQKGDIAEGYSVSREKKESFPLTVTSAQKNPTAFYLCASSWDRGYEQYFGPGTRLTVT.

The rearrangement links TRBV2 to TRBJ1-1; D may be TRBD1 (6 bases). Trimming took off 6 bases at V and 1 base at J, with 12 bases between the two ends. CDR3 size: 14 residues. Looked up from germline, CDR1 is SNHLY and CDR2 is FYNNEI. The CDR3: CASRPGQTNTEAFF. The CDR3 DNA reads TGTGCCAGCAGGCCCGGACAGACGAACACTGAAGCTTTCTTT.